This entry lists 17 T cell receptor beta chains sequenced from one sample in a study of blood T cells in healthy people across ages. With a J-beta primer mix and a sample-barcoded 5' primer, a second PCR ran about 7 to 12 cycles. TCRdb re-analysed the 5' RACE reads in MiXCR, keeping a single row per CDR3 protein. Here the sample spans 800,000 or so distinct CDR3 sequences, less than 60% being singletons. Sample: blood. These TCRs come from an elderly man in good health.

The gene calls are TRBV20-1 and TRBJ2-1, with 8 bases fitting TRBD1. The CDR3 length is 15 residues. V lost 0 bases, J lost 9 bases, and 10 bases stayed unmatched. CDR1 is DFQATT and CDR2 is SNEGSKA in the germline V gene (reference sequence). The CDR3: CSARDIWTGMGEQFF. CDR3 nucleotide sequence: TGCAGTGCTAGAGATATTTGGACAGGGATGGGTGAGCAGTTCTTC.

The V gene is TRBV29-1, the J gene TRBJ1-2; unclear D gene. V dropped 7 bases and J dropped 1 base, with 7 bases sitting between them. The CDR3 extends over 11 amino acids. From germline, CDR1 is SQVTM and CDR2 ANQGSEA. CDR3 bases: TGCAGCGGAATTAATAACTATGGCTACACCTTC. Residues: CSGINNYGYTF.

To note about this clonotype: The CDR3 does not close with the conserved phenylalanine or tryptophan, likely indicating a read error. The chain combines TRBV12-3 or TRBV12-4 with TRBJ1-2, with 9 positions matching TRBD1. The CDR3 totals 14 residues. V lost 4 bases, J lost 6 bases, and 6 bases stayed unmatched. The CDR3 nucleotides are TGTGCCAGCAGTTGGACAGGGGCCTCCGATGGCTACACCTCC. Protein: CASSWTGASDGYTS.

CDR3 DNA sequence: TGTGCCAGCAGTTTAGCGGAAACCTCCTACGAGCAGTACTTC. It codes for CASSLAETSYEQYF. This sequence joins TRBV6-2 or TRBV6-3 and TRBJ2-7, with D perhaps matching TRBD2 (6 bases). Germline V gene data show CDR1 as MNHEY and CDR2 as SVGEGT. The CDR3 sequence is 14 residues long. The V gene lost 4 bases and the J gene lost 0 bases, with 10 bases spanning the gap.

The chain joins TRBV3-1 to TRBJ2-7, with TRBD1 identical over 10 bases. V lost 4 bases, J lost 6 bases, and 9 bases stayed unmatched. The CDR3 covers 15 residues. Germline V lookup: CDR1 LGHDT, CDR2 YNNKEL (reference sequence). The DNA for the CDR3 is TGTGCCAGCAGCCGAGGGACAGGGGCTTCGGGCGAGCAGTACTTC. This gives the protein CASSRGTGASGEQYF.

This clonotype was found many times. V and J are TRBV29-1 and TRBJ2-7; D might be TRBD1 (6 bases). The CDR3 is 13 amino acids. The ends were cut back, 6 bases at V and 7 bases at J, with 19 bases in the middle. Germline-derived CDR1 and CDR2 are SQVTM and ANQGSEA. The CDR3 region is CSVRVTATGEQYF. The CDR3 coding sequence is TGCAGCGTGCGGGTGACAGCCACAGGGGAGCAGTACTTC.

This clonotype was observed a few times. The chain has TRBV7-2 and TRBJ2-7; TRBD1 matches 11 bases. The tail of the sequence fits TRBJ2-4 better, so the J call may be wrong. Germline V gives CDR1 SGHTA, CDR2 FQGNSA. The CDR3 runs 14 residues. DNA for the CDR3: TGTGCCAGCAGCCCCGGGACAGGGGGAAGCATTCAGTACTTC. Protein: CASSPGTGGSIQYF.

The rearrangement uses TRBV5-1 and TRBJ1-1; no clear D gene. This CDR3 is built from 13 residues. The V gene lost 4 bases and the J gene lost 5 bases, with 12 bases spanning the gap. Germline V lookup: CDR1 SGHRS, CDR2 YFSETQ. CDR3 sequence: CASSDNRRTEAFF. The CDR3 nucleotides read TGCGCCAGCAGCGACAATAGGAGGACTGAAGCTTTCTTT.

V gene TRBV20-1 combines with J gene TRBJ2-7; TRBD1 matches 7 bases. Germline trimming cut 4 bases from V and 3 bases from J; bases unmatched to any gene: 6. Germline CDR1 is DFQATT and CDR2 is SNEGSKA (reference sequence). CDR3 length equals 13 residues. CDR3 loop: CSANSGTVYEQYF. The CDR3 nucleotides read TGCAGTGCTAACTCCGGGACAGTCTACGAGCAGTACTTC.

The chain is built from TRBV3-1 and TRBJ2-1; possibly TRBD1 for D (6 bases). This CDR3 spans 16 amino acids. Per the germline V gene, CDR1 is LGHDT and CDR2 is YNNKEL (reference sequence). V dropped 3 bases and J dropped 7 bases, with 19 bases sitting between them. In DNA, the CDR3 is TGTGCCAGCAGCCACGCCCGGACAGTCCAGGGTAATGAGCAGTTCTTC. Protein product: CASSHARTVQGNEQFF.

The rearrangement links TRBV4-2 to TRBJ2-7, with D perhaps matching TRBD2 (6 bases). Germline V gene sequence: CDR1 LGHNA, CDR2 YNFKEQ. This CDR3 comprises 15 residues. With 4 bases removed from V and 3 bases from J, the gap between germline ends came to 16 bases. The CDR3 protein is CASSPRGTLNYEQYF. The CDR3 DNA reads TGTGCCAGCAGCCCCCGAGGGACTCTCAACTACGAGCAGTACTTC.

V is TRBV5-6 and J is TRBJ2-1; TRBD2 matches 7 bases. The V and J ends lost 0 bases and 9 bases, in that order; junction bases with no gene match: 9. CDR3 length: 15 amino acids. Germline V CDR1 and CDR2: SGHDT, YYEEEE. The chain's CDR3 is CASSLGLLTSPEQFF. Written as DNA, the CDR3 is TGTGCCAGCAGCTTGGGTCTCTTGACTAGCCCTGAGCAGTTCTTC. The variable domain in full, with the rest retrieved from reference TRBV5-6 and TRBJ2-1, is DAGVTQSPTHLIKTRGQQVTLRCSPKSGHDTVSWYQQALGQGPQFIFQYYEEEERQRGNFPDRFSGHQFPNYSSELNVNALLLGDSALYLCASSLGLLTSPEQFFGPGTRLTVL.

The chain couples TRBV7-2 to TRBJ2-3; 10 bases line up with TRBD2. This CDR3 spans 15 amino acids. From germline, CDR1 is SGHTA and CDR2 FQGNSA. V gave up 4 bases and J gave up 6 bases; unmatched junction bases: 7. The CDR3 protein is CASSSHSGRRDTQYF. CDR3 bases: TGTGCCAGCAGCTCACATAGCGGGAGGAGGGATACGCAGTATTTT.

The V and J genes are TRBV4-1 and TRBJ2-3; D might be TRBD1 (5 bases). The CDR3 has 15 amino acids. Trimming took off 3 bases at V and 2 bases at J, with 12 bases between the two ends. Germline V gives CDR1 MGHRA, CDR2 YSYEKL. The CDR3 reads CASSQGQGITDTQYF. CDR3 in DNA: TGCGCCAGCAGCCAGGGGCAGGGAATCACAGATACGCAGTATTTT.

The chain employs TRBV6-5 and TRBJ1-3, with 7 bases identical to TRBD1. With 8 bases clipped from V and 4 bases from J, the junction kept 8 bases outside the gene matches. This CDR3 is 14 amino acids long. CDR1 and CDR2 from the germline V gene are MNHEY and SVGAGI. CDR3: CASGQGGQGNTIYF. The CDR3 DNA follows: TGTGCCAGCGGTCAGGGGGGGCAGGGAAACACCATATATTTT.

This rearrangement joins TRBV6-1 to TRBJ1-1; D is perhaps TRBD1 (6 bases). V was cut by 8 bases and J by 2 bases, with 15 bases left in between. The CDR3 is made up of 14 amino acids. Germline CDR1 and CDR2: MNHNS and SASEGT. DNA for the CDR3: TGTGCCAGCCGGCGTCCGGGGGCTAACACTGAAGCTTTCTTT. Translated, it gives CASRRPGANTEAFF.

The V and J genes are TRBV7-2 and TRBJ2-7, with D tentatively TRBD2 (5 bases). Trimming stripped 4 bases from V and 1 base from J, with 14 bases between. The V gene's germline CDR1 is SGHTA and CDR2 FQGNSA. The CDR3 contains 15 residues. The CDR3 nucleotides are TGTGCCAGCAGCTCTTTCGGGATTGGGTCCTACGAGCAGTACTTC. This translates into CASSSFGIGSYEQYF.